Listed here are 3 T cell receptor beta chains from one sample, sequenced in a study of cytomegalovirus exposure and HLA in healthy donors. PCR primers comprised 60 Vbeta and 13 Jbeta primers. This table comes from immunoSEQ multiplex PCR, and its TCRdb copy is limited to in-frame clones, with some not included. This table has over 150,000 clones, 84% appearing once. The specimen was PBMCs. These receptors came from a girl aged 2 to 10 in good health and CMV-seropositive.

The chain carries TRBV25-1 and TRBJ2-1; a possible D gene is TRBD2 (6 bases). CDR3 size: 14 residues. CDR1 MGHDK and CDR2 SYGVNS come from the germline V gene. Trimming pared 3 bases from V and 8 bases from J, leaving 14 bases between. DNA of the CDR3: TGTGCCAGCAGTGACTGGGACTTCCCCCATGAGCAGTTCTTC. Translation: CASSDWDFPHEQFF. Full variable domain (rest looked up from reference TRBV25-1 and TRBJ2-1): EADIYQTPRYLVIGTGKKITLECSQTMGHDKMYWYQQDPGMELHLIHYSYGVNSTEKGDLSSESTVSRIRTEHFPLTLESARPSHTSQYLCASSDWDFPHEQFFGPGTRLTVL.

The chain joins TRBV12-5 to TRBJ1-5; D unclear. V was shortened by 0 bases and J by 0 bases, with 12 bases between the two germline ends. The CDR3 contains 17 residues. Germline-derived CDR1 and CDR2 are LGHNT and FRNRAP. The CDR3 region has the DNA TGTGCTAGTGGTTTGGTACACCCCCGGGATAGCAATCAGCCCCAGCATTTT. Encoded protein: CASGLVHPRDSNQPQHF.

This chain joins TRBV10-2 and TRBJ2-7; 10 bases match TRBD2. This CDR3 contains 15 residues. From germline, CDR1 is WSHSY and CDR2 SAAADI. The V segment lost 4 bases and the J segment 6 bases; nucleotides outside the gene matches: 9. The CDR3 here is CASSGGGAGGREQYF. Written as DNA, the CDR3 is TGCGCCAGCAGTGGGGGTGGAGCGGGGGGGCGCGAGCAGTACTTC.